The clone carrying this T cell receptor beta chain was seen only a few times. Antigen: not known. Read data end 3 residues before the CDR3 end; the end is taken from the germline J gene. Measured with immunoSEQ multiplex PCR; TCRdb has only the in-frame clones, and not every one. The repertoire consists of about 30,000 clones, none detected only once. The data derive from a study of T cell clonality in common variable immunodeficiency. Study-level findings and limits: Common variable immunodeficiency TCR beta sequences reportedly had fewer deletions and N-nucleotide insertions.

The CDR3 loop spans 15 amino acids. Germline V gene data show CDR1 as MNHEY and CDR2 as SVGEGT. V was cut by 1 base and J by 0 bases, with 8 bases left in between. This chain connects TRBV6-2 or TRBV6-3 to TRBJ2-3; D perhaps matches TRBD2 (5 bases). The receptor's source is a human donor with common variable immunodeficiency. Sequences were obtained from peripheral blood mononuclear cells. CDR3: CASSYYPGSTDTQYF. The covered CDR3 bases are TGTGCCAGCAGTTACTACCCGGGGAGCACAGATACG.